This T cell receptor (beta chain) appears in the sequencing data of a study of response to subunit inactivated influenza vaccine. Germline V gives CDR1 SEHNR, CDR2 FQNEAQ (reference sequence). Trimming took off 0 bases at V and 4 bases at J, with 13 bases between the two ends. This CDR3 spans 16 amino acids. This clonotype was counted between two and nine times. Via MiXCR, TCRdb re-called the RT-PCR reads, giving one row per CDR3 protein. This sample yields approximately 480,000 distinct CDR3 sequences, of which about a tenth are seen a single time; less than 15% belongs to the top ten. The chain joins TRBV7-9 to TRBJ2-1, with no clear D. Sequenced here: PBMCs from blood, sampled roughly 47 days after vaccination. This clonotype was sampled from a middle-aged man who received an inactivated influenza vaccine. The CDR3 bases are TGTGCCAGCAGCTTAGCGCCCCCCGTACCTTACAATGAGCAGTTCTTC. It yields the protein CASSLAPPVPYNEQFF.